This record looks at one T cell receptor (beta chain) sequence and its context. Its cognate antigen is unknown. The table came from immunoSEQ multiplex PCR; TCRdb's copy has only in-frame clones and leaves some out. Of approximately 90,000 clones detected, about 96% appear once; the ten largest clones hold roughly 0.78%. The sample belongs to a study of cytomegalovirus exposure and HLA in healthy donors. Findings of the study overall: Cytomegalovirus association was listed for around 180 TCR beta chains. Most sequenced TCRs were rare (though some public TCRs occurred in many donors).

Sequencing was carried out using PBMCs. The clonotype was recovered from a man younger than 35 in good health and CMV-seronegative.

The CDR3 loop is CASRETSGSSYNEQFF. Written as DNA, the CDR3 is TGCGCCAGCAGGGAGACTAGCGGGAGCTCCTACAATGAGCAGTTCTTC. The J gene is TRBJ2-1, the V gene TRBV4-1; 12 nucleotides align to TRBD2. This CDR3 region has 16 residues. Trimming cost V 6 bases and J 0 bases; bases outside gene matches: 3. Germline lookup yields CDR1 MGHRA and CDR2 YSYEKL.